Each of the 4 T cell receptor beta chains below was sequenced from the same sample in a study of vaccination and CD4 T cells after COVID-19. The assay that was used to sequence DNA from cultured CD4+ T cells was the Oncomine TCR Beta short-read assay. From the PCR reads, TCRdb called clonotypes with MiXCR, one entry per CDR3 protein. The sample has 15,000 to 20,000 distinct CDR3 sequences, over 45% seen once. These receptors' antigens are unknown. Treatment meaning: approximately 10-day PBMC culture with coronavirus spike peptide pools or control peptides (ViraFEST assay). The sequences come from CD4+ T cells from blood, cultured in vitro, collected before SARS-CoV-2 vaccination. These TCRs come from a human donor who had recovered from COVID-19.

CDR3 region: CASSSGGQGAGEQYF. For the CDR3, the DNA is TGTGCCAGCAGTTCGGGGGGACAGGGGGCGGGCGAGCAGTACTTC. The chain couples TRBV27 to TRBJ2-7, with 12 positions matching TRBD1. V lost 4 bases, J lost 6 bases, and 7 bases stayed unmatched. Germline values: CDR1 MNHEY, CDR2 SMNVEV (reference sequence). CDR3 length: 15 amino acids.

The rearrangement links TRBV20-1 to TRBJ2-5, with D possibly matching TRBD1 (5 bases). Trimming removed 0 bases from V and 2 bases from J, with 16 bases in between. Per germline, CDR1 DFQATT and CDR2 SNEGSKA (reference sequence). The CDR3 is 16 amino acids. The CDR3 nucleotides read TGCAGTGCTAGAGATGGGGCTACCGAACTACAAGAGACCCAGTACTTC. It yields the protein CSARDGATELQETQYF.

This chain connects TRBV10-3 to TRBJ2-2, with 7 bases aligning to TRBD2. Germline assignment: CDR1 ENHRY and CDR2 SYGVKD. V lost 10 bases to trimming and J lost 0 bases; unmatched junction nucleotides: 5. This CDR3 has 14 residues. The CDR3 region is CASTSDPNTGELFF. CDR3 nucleotide sequence: TGTGCCAGCACTAGCGACCCGAACACCGGGGAGCTGTTTTTT.

This clonotype was seen just once. This rearrangement joins TRBV5-1 to TRBJ1-1; 12 bases match TRBD1. The CDR3 consists of 17 residues. The germline CDR1 and CDR2 sequences are SGHRS and YFSETQ. V shed 4 bases, J shed 4 bases, and the junction held 11 bases outside the gene matches. In DNA, the CDR3 is TGCGCCAGCAGCCTTCCCGGGACAGGGGGCGGGGGCACTGAAGCTTTCTTT. The encoded protein is CASSLPGTGGGGTEAFF.